A selection of T cell receptor beta chains follows, all from one sample in a study of T-cell reconstitution after alpha-beta-depleted transplantation in children. TCRdb recomputed calls from the PCR reads with MiXCR, one row per CDR3 protein. The sample yields around 670,000 distinct CDR3 sequences, over 10% seen once. The sequencing used PBMCs, collected before TCRalphabeta/CD19-depleted stem cell transplant. Every receptor here comes from a girl aged 2 to 10 with congenital amegakaryocytic thrombocytopenia, due to receive a stem cell transplant. The CDR3 runs from the conserved cysteine through the conserved F or W. The D gene is left open where the match is weak. Clone sizes are given selectively: once, few, many, or a class where the clone is expanded.

- | TRBJ2-3 | TRBV5-1 | many | TGCGCCAGCAGCCCGGAGAGGGGCGGTACGACAGATACGCAGTATTTT | CASSPERGGTTDTQYF
- | TRBJ2-1 | TRBV5-1 | many | TGCGCCAGCAGCTTGTTTTTCCGGGAGAATAGTAATGAGCAGTTCTTC | CASSLFFRENSNEQFF
- | TRBJ1-2 | TRBV7-2 | many | TGTGCCAGCAGCCCAGTTATAAAAGCTAACTATGGCTACACCTTC | CASSPVIKANYGYTF
- | TRBJ1-1 | TRBV5-1 | - | TGCGCCAGCAGCTTGTACTCACTGAACACTGAAGCTTTCTTT | CASSLYSLNTEAFF
TRBD2 | TRBJ2-7 | TRBV6-2/TRBV6-3 | few | TGTGCCAGCAGTTACTCGACTAGCCGAGTCGGTTTTGAGCAGTACTTC | CASSYSTSRVGFEQYF
TRBD1 | TRBJ2-7 | TRBV12-3/TRBV12-4 | few | TGTGCCAGCAGTTTAGCGAGGGACAGACGACTCTCCTACGAGCAGTACTTC | CASSLARDRRLSYEQYF
- | TRBJ2-7 | TRBV10-3 | - | TGTGCCACCGGGTTCGGAAAATACGAGCAGTACTTC | CATGFGKYEQYF
- | TRBJ2-2 | TRBV20-1 | few | TGCAGTGCTAGAGCCGGGGTGGGGACCGCGAACACCGGGGAGCTGTTTTTT | CSARAGVGTANTGELFF
- | TRBJ2-1 | TRBV20-1 | few | TGCAGTGCTAGAGCGACGGGACTGGTACACAATGAGCAGTTCTTC | CSARATGLVHNEQFF
TRBD1 | TRBJ2-5 | TRBV27 | - | TGTGCCAGCAGTATCCGGGACAGACAAGAGACCCAGTACTTC | CASSIRDRQETQYF
- | TRBJ2-3 | TRBV20-1 | many | TGCAGTGCTAGACAGCTTGTCACAGATACGCAGTATTTT | CSARQLVTDTQYF
TRBD2 | TRBJ2-1 | TRBV12-3/TRBV12-4 | few | TGTGCCAGCAGTTTAGCGCTACTAGCGGGACATGAGCAGTTCTTC | CASSLALLAGHEQFF
TRBD1 | TRBJ1-5 | TRBV20-1 | many | TGCAGTGCTGGGGGGACAGGGGGGGACAATCAGCCCCAGCATTTT | CSAGGTGGDNQPQHF
TRBD2 | TRBJ2-3 | TRBV5-1 | many | TGCGCCAGCAGCTTGAGGATAGCGGGAGATACGCAGTATTTT | CASSLRIAGDTQYF
- | TRBJ2-2 | TRBV5-1 | few | TGCGCCAGCAGTTTGTGGAGCTTAGGCACCGGGGAGCTGTTTTTT | CASSLWSLGTGELFF
- | TRBJ2-2 | TRBV27 | - | TGTGCCAGCACGGGAGTGGTCACCGGGGAGCTGTTTTTT | CASTGVVTGELFF
- | TRBJ2-2 | TRBV20-1 | - | TGCAGTGCTAGAGTGGTCGGGGTCTCGTACACCGGGGAGCTGTTTTTT | CSARVVGVSYTGELFF
TRBD2 | TRBJ2-3 | TRBV5-1 | many | TGCGCCAATTCAGCGGGAGGACTCACAGATACGCAGTATTTT | CANSAGGLTDTQYF
- | TRBJ2-1 | TRBV3-1 | few | TGTGCCAGCAGCCAAGAAGTGGACCGGAATGAGCAGTTCTTC | CASSQEVDRNEQFF
TRBD2 | TRBJ2-3 | TRBV5-1 | few | TGCGCCAGCAGCTCCCGGTTTAGCGGGAGCACAGATACGCAGTATTTT | CASSSRFSGSTDTQYF
TRBD2 | TRBJ2-2 | TRBV2 | few | TGTGCCAGCAGGGCACTGGGAGGGCGTACCGGGGAGCTGTTTTTT | CASRALGGRTGELFF
- | TRBJ2-7 | TRBV27 | many | TGTGCCAGCAGTGAATCCCACTCCTACGAGCAGTACTTC | CASSESHSYEQYF
TRBD2 | TRBJ2-1 | TRBV20-1 | few | TGCAGTGCTCAAACTAGCGTAACCTACAATGAGCAGTTCTTC | CSAQTSVTYNEQFF
TRBD2 | TRBJ2-1 | TRBV10-3 | many | TGTGCCATCAGCCGGGAGGTTGCCTACAATGAGCAGTTCTTC | CAISREVAYNEQFF
- | TRBJ2-7 | TRBV20-1 | few | TGCAGTGCCGACGATAGAGGGCACGGGCTGATATTC | CSADDRGHGLIF
TRBD2 | TRBJ2-7 | TRBV6-1 | few | TGTGCCAGTACGTGGAGCGGGATCTCCTACGAGCAGTACTTC | CASTWSGISYEQYF
- | TRBJ2-3 | TRBV11-2 | few | TGTGCCAGCAGCTGGGGGTTCGAGCGGCATCCCAGCACAGATACGCAGTATTTT | CASSWGFERHPSTDTQYF
TRBD2 | TRBJ2-1 | TRBV14 | few | TGTGCCAGCAGCCAAGATCGGGCTAGCGGGAGGAGATTCCCCTACAATGAGCAGTTCTTC | CASSQDRASGRRFPYNEQFF
TRBD2 | TRBJ2-3 | TRBV20-1 | - | TGCTGTGCCGAGTCCCCTCCGGGACTAGGACGTGGAGGGAAGCTGTATTTT | CCAESPPGLGRGGKLYF
- | TRBJ1-2 | TRBV5-5 | - | TGTGCCAGCAGCTTCCCCCCTAGGGCGGGGGCTGGCTACACCTTC | CASSFPPRAGAGYTF
TRBD2 | TRBJ2-7 | TRBV12-3/TRBV12-4 | many | TGTGCCAGCAGCCGGACTAGCGGTACCTACGAGCAGTACTTC | CASSRTSGTYEQYF
TRBD2 | TRBJ2-1 | TRBV12-3/TRBV12-4 | many | TGTGCCAGCAGCGCGAGCGGGAGGAGCTACAATGAGCAGTTCTTC | CASSASGRSYNEQFF
- | TRBJ2-2 | TRBV12-3/TRBV12-4 | - | TGTGCCAGCAGTAAACTCCCCGGGGTCTCGAGCACCGGGGAGCTGTTTTTT | CASSKLPGVSSTGELFF
- | TRBJ2-1 | TRBV20-1 | few | TGCAGTGCCCATAATCTGGGCGGGCCCTACAATGAGCAGTTCTTC | CSAHNLGGPYNEQFF
- | TRBJ2-3 | TRBV12-3/TRBV12-4 | many | TGTGCCAGCAGTTTTTCTGAGGCAGATACGCAGTATTTT | CASSFSEADTQYF
- | TRBJ2-1 | TRBV15 | many | TGTGCCACCTCTCAATTGTCCTACAATGAGCAGTTCTTC | CATSQLSYNEQFF
- | TRBJ2-2 | TRBV7-9 | many | TGTGCCAGCGAATCGAGGGGAACCGGGGAGCTGTTTTTT | CASESRGTGELFF
TRBD1 | TRBJ2-3 | TRBV20-1 | many | TGCAGTGAAGCACGGACAGGGACAGATACGCAGTATTTT | CSEARTGTDTQYF
TRBD2 | TRBJ2-3 | TRBV5-1 | many | TGCGCCAGCAGCTTGGCACTAGCGGGAGCAAGAGATACGCAGTATTTT | CASSLALAGARDTQYF
- | TRBJ1-1 | TRBV15 | many | TGTGCCACCAGCAGAGATCCCGCCAAGCTTGAAGCTTTCTTT | CATSRDPAKLEAFF
- | TRBJ2-5 | TRBV4-1 | - | TGCGCCAGCAGCCAAGATCCTACGCACCCAGACACCCAGTACTTC | CASSQDPTHPDTQYF
- | TRBJ1-1 | TRBV12-3/TRBV12-4 | many | TGTGCCAGCAGTTTACTCTATGGTTTCTATCGGCGGGATGAAGCTTTCTTT | CASSLLYGFYRRDEAFF
- | TRBJ2-1 | TRBV29-1 | many | TGCAGCGTTGAAGATTTAGCGGCACACAATGAGCAGTTCTTC | CSVEDLAAHNEQFF
- | TRBJ2-5 | TRBV20-1 | many | TGCAGTGCTAGGGAAGGAAGCGTACAAGAGACCCAGTACTTC | CSAREGSVQETQYF
TRBD2 | TRBJ2-7 | TRBV12-3/TRBV12-4 | - | TGTGCCAGTAGCGGGAGGTCCCCCGAAGGGAGCTCCTACGAGCAGTACTTC | CASSGRSPEGSSYEQYF
TRBD1 | TRBJ1-5 | TRBV12-3/TRBV12-4 | few | TGTGCCAGCAGAAATCGACAGGGGATGGATAGCAATCAGCCCCAGCATTTT | CASRNRQGMDSNQPQHF
- | TRBJ2-3 | TRBV12-3/TRBV12-4 | many | TGTGCCAGCAGCCAAGGGAGACCGAGCACAGATACGCAGTATTTT | CASSQGRPSTDTQYF
- | TRBJ2-5 | TRBV7-4 | - | TGTGCCAGCAGCTTTGGCGGGGATGAGGTGGAGACCCAGTACTTC | CASSFGGDEVETQYF
- | TRBJ2-4 | TRBV15 | many | TGTGCCACCAGCAGAGAGTTAGTAGCCAAAAACATTCAGTACTTC | CATSRELVAKNIQYF
- | TRBJ2-7 | TRBV12-3/TRBV12-4 | few | TGTGCCAGCAGTTTAGAGGCAGGGGGGATCTACGAGCAGTACTTC | CASSLEAGGIYEQYF
- | TRBJ2-7 | TRBV7-9 | few | TGTGCCAGCACCCCAGAAGCTAGCGACACCGGCGAGCAGTACTTC | CASTPEASDTGEQYF
TRBD1 | TRBJ2-7 | TRBV27 | many | TGTGCCAGCAGTCGGACAGGAACCCGTTACGAGCAGTACTTC | CASSRTGTRYEQYF
- | TRBJ1-4 | TRBV20-1 | - | TGCAGTGCTAACCGATTAAGGGGGGGGGATGAAAAACTGTTTTTT | CSANRLRGGDEKLFF
- | TRBJ1-4 | TRBV2 | few | TGTGCCAGCAGCGGGTTACAGGAAAAACTGTTTTTT | CASSGLQEKLFF
- | TRBJ2-7 | TRBV7-9 | - | TGTGCCAGCAGCTTAATGCAGGGAATCTACGAGCAGTACTTC | CASSLMQGIYEQYF
- | TRBJ2-5 | TRBV4-1 | - | TGCGCCAGCAGCCAAGATACGAGCGGAGGAGAGACCCAGTACTTC | CASSQDTSGGETQYF
- | TRBJ2-3 | TRBV20-1 | many | TGCAGTGCTAGTATCCAGCGGACTACAAGCACAGATACGCAGTATTTT | CSASIQRTTSTDTQYF
- | TRBJ2-7 | TRBV7-9 | many | TGTGCCATCGAGATCAGGGGAAAAAGCTACGAGCAGTACTTC | CAIEIRGKSYEQYF
- | TRBJ2-5 | TRBV12-3/TRBV12-4 | - | TGTGCCAGCAGTCTAGCCCTTGTTGGAGAGACCCAGTACTTC | CASSLALVGETQYF